This entry lists 9 T cell receptor beta chains sequenced from one sample in a study of beta chain features in type 1 diabetes. Every isolated RNA sample was fully reverse transcribed, so sequencing captured expressed TCRB transcripts. Sequencing used immunoSEQ multiplex PCR; TCRdb keeps in-frame clones, though not all of them. Of 120,000 to 150,000 clones detected, about 44% appear once; the ten largest clones hold roughly 0.4%. Sequencing was done on a sample of Tregs from blood. These receptors were taken from a man aged 18 to 29 in good health.

The chain links TRBV28 to TRBJ2-7; TRBD2 agrees at 7 bases. V dropped 5 bases and J dropped 7; count of bases not matched to a gene: 14. This CDR3 comprises 15 residues. The germline CDR1 and CDR2 sequences are MDHEN and SYDVKM. CDR3 region: CASSRGSFLFREQYF. The CDR3, as DNA: TGTGCCAGCAGTCGCGGGAGCTTTCTTTTTCGTGAGCAGTACTTC.

The rearrangement links TRBV28 to TRBJ2-7, with a tentative D call TRBD2 (5 bases). Germline lookup yields CDR1 MDHEN and CDR2 SYDVKM. The V and J ends lost 7 bases and 2 bases respectively, with 15 bases between them. The CDR3 is 14 amino acids. This CDR3 reads CASNLDYRPYEQYF. Written as DNA, the CDR3 is TGTGCCAGCAACTTAGACTACCGCCCCTACGAGCAGTACTTC.

This clone was seen more than once but under ten times. The chain uses TRBV4-3 and TRBJ2-1; D possibly corresponds to TRBD2 (5 bases). In germline, CDR1 is LGHNA, CDR2 YSLEER. This CDR3 has 15 residues. The V gene lost 0 bases and the J gene lost 5 bases, with 11 bases spanning the gap. The CDR3 spells CASSQDLDFDNEQFF. For the CDR3, the DNA is TGCGCCAGCAGCCAAGATCTGGACTTCGACAATGAGCAGTTCTTC.

V and J are TRBV7-9 and TRBJ2-1; 7 bases are a match to TRBD2. The CDR3 has 15 amino acids. The ends lost 5 bases at V and 3 bases at J; junction bases unmatched: 7. Germline CDR1 and CDR2: SEHNR and FQNEAQ (reference sequence). CDR3 nucleotides: TGTGCCAGCAGCCAAAGGGCGGGAGTCTACAATGAGCAGTTCTTC. It encodes CASSQRAGVYNEQFF.

The chain couples TRBV29-1 to TRBJ2-2; 8 bases align to TRBD1. The CDR3 is 14 amino acids. CDR1 and CDR2 from the germline V gene are SQVTM and ANQGSEA. The junction had 9 bases not matched to a gene; V was cut back by 6 bases and J by 6 bases. The CDR3 nucleotides read TGCAGCGTGGAGGACAGGGACTGGGCCGGGGAGCTGTTTTTT. The encoded protein is CSVEDRDWAGELFF.

The V call is TRBV25-1, the J call TRBJ1-1, with D tentatively TRBD1 (6 bases). Trimming removed 3 bases at V and 0 bases at J, with 11 bases between. There are 15 residues in the CDR3. The V gene's germline CDR1 is MGHDK and CDR2 SYGVNS. For the CDR3, the DNA is TGTGCCAGCAGTGATGCAGGGGATTTGAACACTGAAGCTTTCTTT. Its translation: CASSDAGDLNTEAFF.

This chain links TRBV30 with TRBJ2-3; D may be TRBD2 (5 bases). The CDR3 has 15 amino acids. The V gene's germline CDR1 is GTSNPN and CDR2 SVGIG (reference sequence). V dropped 0 bases and J dropped 0 bases, with 10 bases sitting between them. As DNA, the CDR3 is TGTGCCTGGAGTGTACTTCGGAGGAGCACAGATACGCAGTATTTT. It yields the protein CAWSVLRRSTDTQYF.

The chain recombines TRBV7-8 with TRBJ2-3, with TRBD2 identical over 9 bases. Germline V gives CDR1 SGHVS, CDR2 FQNEAQ. The CDR3 length is 15 residues. Unmatched junction bases numbered 6, after V lost 1 base and J lost 7 bases. The CDR3 region is CASSLVAGGRNTQYF. The DNA for the CDR3 is TGTGCCAGCAGCTTAGTGGCGGGGGGGCGGAATACGCAGTATTTT.

The V call is TRBV27, the J call TRBJ2-5, with D unresolved. The J call could be wrong; TRBJ2-7 is a better fit for the DNA end. The CDR3 covers 12 residues. The germline CDR1 and CDR2 sequences are MNHEY and SMNVEV (reference sequence). The CDR3 loop reads CASSLNRYEQYF. The CDR3 bases are TGTGCCAGCAGTTTGAACAGATACGAGCAGTACTTC.